These T cell receptor beta chains were read from a single sample in a study of cytomegalovirus exposure and HLA in healthy donors. Generated by immunoSEQ multiplex PCR, the TCRdb table keeps only in-frame clones and is missing some. This table has about 160,000 clones, about 60% appearing once. The material sequenced was PBMCs. The receptor set was obtained from an older woman in good health and CMV-seropositive. Both conserved end residues are part of each CDR3. D genes are given only for firm matches. Size values are once, few and many counts, or a class for expanded clones, and some rows have none.

V gene,D gene,J gene,clone size,CDR3 protein,CDR3 DNA
TRBV6-1,NA,TRBJ2-7,NA,CASSEAGREQYF,TGTGCCAGCAGTGAAGCGGGCCGCGAGCAGTACTTC
TRBV9,TRBD2,TRBJ2-1,NA,CASSETSGSYNEQFF,TGTGCCAGCAGCGAAACTAGCGGGAGTTACAATGAGCAGTTCTTC
TRBV5-1,NA,TRBJ1-1,few,CASSLEATAPGTEAFF,TGCGCCAGCAGCTTGGAGGCGACGGCGCCGGGTACTGAAGCTTTCTTT
TRBV30,NA,TRBJ1-1,once,CAWSVTRGNTEAFF,TGTGCCTGGAGTGTTACCCGAGGGAACACTGAAGCTTTCTTT
TRBV4-2,NA,TRBJ2-5,NA,CASSQVGQGEYQETQYF,TGTGCCAGCAGCCAAGTTGGGCAGGGCGAATACCAAGAGACCCAGTACTTC
TRBV6-1,TRBD1,TRBJ2-7,NA,CASSEPSRQGLGQYF,TGTGCCAGCAGTGAGCCCTCAAGACAGGGTTTGGGGCAGTACTTC
TRBV7-7,TRBD2,TRBJ2-1,NA,CASSLGTSYNEQFF,TGTGCCAGCAGCTTAGGGACTAGCTACAATGAGCAGTTCTTC
TRBV5-1,TRBD1,TRBJ2-5,NA,CASSGGTGGMRGETQYF,TGCGCCAGCAGCGGCGGGACAGGGGGAATGAGAGGAGAGACCCAGTACTTC
TRBV19,TRBD1,TRBJ2-7,few,CASSIGQGTYEQYF,TGTGCCAGTAGTATAGGACAGGGGACCTACGAGCAGTACTTC
TRBV20-1,NA,TRBJ1-1,once,CSARATAEAFF,TGCAGTGCTAGAGCGACAGCCGAAGCTTTCTTT
TRBV18,TRBD1,TRBJ1-5,NA,CASSPPGQGGDQPQHF,TGTGCCAGCTCACCACCCGGACAGGGAGGAGATCAGCCCCAGCATTTT
TRBV6-5,TRBD1,TRBJ2-7,NA,CASSYVGRGRSYEQYF,TGTGCCAGTAGTTACGTGGGCAGGGGGCGTTCCTACGAGCAGTACTTC
TRBV7-4,TRBD1,TRBJ2-4,NA,CASSSGQGGTKNIQYF,TGTGCCAGCAGCTCCGGACAGGGGGGGACCAAAAACATTCAGTACTTC
TRBV27,NA,TRBJ1-3,NA,CASRRGGSGNTIYF,TGTGCCAGCCGTCGGGGGGGCTCTGGAAACACCATATATTTT
TRBV9,NA,TRBJ2-5,NA,CASSVRTRPQETQYF,TGTGCCAGCAGCGTACGGACACGACCCCAAGAGACCCAGTACTTC
TRBV14,NA,TRBJ2-1,NA,CASSYYNEQFF,TGTGCCAGCAGCTACTACAATGAGCAGTTCTTC
TRBV5-4,TRBD2,TRBJ2-7,NA,CASSSRTSGSDEQYF,TGTGCCAGCAGCTCCAGGACTAGCGGGAGTGACGAGCAGTACTTC
TRBV30,TRBD1,TRBJ1-3,NA,CAWSRTGVRNTIYF,TGTGCCTGGAGTCGGACAGGGGTGAGAAACACCATATATTTT
TRBV6-5,NA,TRBJ2-7,few,CASSSLAVPSYEQYF,TGTGCCAGCAGTTCCTTAGCGGTACCCTCCTACGAGCAGTACTTC
TRBV5-4,TRBD2,TRBJ2-3,NA,CAAKTGLDTDTQYF,TGTGCCGCCAAAACCGGACTAGACACAGATACGCAGTATTTT
TRBV10-3,TRBD1,TRBJ2-3,NA,CAIRSGTGTADTQYF,TGTGCCATCAGGTCCGGGACAGGGACCGCAGATACGCAGTATTTT
TRBV28,TRBD2,TRBJ2-7,NA,CASSFAGGPREQYF,TGTGCCAGCAGTTTTGCGGGAGGGCCTCGTGAGCAGTACTTC
TRBV4-3,NA,TRBJ2-3,NA,CASSQLTGVTDTQYF,TGCGCCAGCAGCCAACTGACGGGAGTCACTGATACGCAGTATTTT
TRBV9,NA,TRBJ1-3,NA,CASSVDWRGNTIYF,TGTGCCAGCAGCGTGGATTGGAGGGGAAACACCATATATTTT
TRBV28,TRBD2,TRBJ2-5,NA,CASSSRTSGSETQYF,TGTGCCAGCAGTTCCCGGACTAGCGGGAGCGAGACCCAGTACTTC
TRBV5-1,TRBD1,TRBJ1-4,NA,CASSSGTGGFGEKLFF,TGCGCCAGCAGCTCCGGGACAGGGGGCTTTGGTGAAAAACTGTTTTTT
TRBV27,TRBD1,TRBJ1-2,NA,CASSLRTGGSSHYGYTF,TGTGCCAGCAGTTTAAGGACAGGGGGCTCCTCTCACTATGGCTACACCTTC
TRBV11-2,NA,TRBJ2-5,NA,CASSPGGMGETQYF,TGTGCCAGCAGCCCGGGCGGGATGGGAGAGACCCAGTACTTC
TRBV30,NA,TRBJ2-1,NA,CAWSPLASTYNEQFF,TGTGCCTGGAGTCCCCTAGCGAGTACCTACAATGAGCAGTTCTTC
TRBV15,TRBD1,TRBJ1-4,NA,CATSSGQGAANEKLFF,TGTGCCACCAGCAGTGGCCAGGGGGCTGCTAATGAAAAACTGTTTTTT
TRBV19,TRBD1,TRBJ2-1,few,CASSYRGSRQFF,TGTGCCAGTAGTTACAGGGGAAGTAGGCAGTTCTTC
TRBV7-8,NA,TRBJ1-5,few,CASSLGATGGQPQHF,TGTGCCAGCAGCTTAGGGGCGACAGGTGGGCAGCCCCAGCATTTT
TRBV15,TRBD2,TRBJ2-1,NA,CATSRDRLADQSYNEQFF,TGTGCCACCAGCAGAGACCGACTAGCGGACCAGTCCTACAATGAGCAGTTCTTC
TRBV28,TRBD2,TRBJ2-7,few,CASSSTSGRDYYEQYF,TGTGCCAGCAGTTCTACTAGCGGGAGGGACTACTACGAGCAGTACTTC
TRBV4-2,NA,TRBJ2-3,NA,CASSSGGGNTDTQYF,TGTGCCAGCAGCTCCGGTGGCGGGAACACAGATACGCAGTATTTT
TRBV5-1,TRBD1,TRBJ2-7,few,CASNPGQAIAYEQYF,TGCGCCAGCAATCCCGGACAGGCGATCGCCTACGAGCAGTACTTC
TRBV4-1,TRBD2,TRBJ2-7,few,CASSQGPEAGGIYEQYF,TGCGCCAGCAGCCAAGGCCCCGAGGCGGGAGGGATCTACGAGCAGTACTTC
TRBV6-1,NA,TRBJ2-7,NA,CASTEGGLSYEQYF,TGTGCCAGCACCGAAGGAGGGCTCTCCTACGAGCAGTACTTC
TRBV5-4,TRBD1,TRBJ2-6,few,CASSLGGGTGVGANVLTF,TGTGCCAGCAGCTTGGGAGGGGGGACAGGGGTTGGGGCCAACGTCCTGACTTTC
TRBV2,NA,TRBJ2-1,NA,CASRERGHEQFF,TGTGCCAGCAGGGAAAGGGGTCATGAGCAGTTCTTC
TRBV7-2,TRBD1,TRBJ1-6,NA,CASRRDRGRSPLHF,TGTGCCAGCAGGCGGGACAGGGGGCGGTCACCCCTCCACTTT
TRBV28,TRBD1,TRBJ1-5,few,CASSLVQRQGGNQPQHF,TGTGCCAGCAGCTTAGTTCAACGACAGGGTGGCAATCAGCCCCAGCATTTT
TRBV7-2,NA,TRBJ2-5,NA,CASSVERGQETQYF,TGTGCCAGCAGCGTAGAAAGGGGTCAAGAGACCCAGTACTTC
TRBV7-9,TRBD2,TRBJ2-2,NA,CASSPRTSLNTGELFF,TGTGCCAGCAGCCCGAGGACTAGCCTGAACACCGGGGAGCTGTTTTTT
TRBV7-3,TRBD1,TRBJ2-2,NA,CASSRQGARGTGELFF,TGTGCCAGCAGCCGACAGGGGGCTAGGGGCACCGGGGAGCTGTTTTTT
TRBV2,TRBD1,TRBJ2-1,few,CASSELDRTGVKNEQFF,TGTGCCAGCAGTGAATTGGATCGAACAGGGGTAAAGAATGAGCAGTTCTTC
TRBV7-3,NA,TRBJ2-2,NA,CASSTETRTGELFF,TGTGCCAGCAGCACCGAGACACGCACCGGGGAGCTGTTTTTT